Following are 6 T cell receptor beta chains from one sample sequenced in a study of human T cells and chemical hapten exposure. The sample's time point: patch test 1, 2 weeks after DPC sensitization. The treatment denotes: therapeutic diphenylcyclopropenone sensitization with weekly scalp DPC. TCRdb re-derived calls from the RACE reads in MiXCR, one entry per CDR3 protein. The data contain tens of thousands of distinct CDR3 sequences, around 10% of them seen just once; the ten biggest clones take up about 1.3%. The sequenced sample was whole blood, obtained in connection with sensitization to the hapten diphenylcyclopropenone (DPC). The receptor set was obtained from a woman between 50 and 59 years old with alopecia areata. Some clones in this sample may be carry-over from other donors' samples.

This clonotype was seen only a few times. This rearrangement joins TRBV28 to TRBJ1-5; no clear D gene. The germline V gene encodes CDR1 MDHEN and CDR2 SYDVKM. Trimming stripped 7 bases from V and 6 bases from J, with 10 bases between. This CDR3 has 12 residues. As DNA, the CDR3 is TGTGCCAGCACAAAAAGAGGTCAGCCCCAGCATTTT. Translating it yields CASTKRGQPQHF.

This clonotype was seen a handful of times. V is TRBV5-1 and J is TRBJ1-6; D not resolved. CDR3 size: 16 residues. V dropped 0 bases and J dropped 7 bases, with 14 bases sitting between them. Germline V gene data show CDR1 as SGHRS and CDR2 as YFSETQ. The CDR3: CASSLARGASNSPLHF. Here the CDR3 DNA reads TGCGCCAGCAGCTTGGCCAGAGGAGCGTCGAATTCACCCCTCCACTTT.

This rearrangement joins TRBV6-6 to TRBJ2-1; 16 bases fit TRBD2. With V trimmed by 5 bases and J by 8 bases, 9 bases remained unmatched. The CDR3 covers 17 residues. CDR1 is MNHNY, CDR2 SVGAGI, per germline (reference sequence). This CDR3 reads CASSPGTSGRAKDEQFF. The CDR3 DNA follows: TGTGCCAGCAGTCCCGGGACTAGCGGGAGGGCCAAGGATGAGCAGTTCTTC.

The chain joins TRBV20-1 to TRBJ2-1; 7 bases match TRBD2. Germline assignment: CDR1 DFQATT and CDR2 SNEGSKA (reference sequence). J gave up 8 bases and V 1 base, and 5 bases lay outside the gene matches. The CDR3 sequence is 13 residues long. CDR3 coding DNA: TGCAGTGCTAGAGGGGGAGGGAGACATGAGCAGTTCTTC. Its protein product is CSARGGGRHEQFF.

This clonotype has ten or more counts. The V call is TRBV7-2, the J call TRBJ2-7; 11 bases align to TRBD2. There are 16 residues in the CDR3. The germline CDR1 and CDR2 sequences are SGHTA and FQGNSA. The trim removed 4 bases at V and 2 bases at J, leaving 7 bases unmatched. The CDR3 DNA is TGTGCCAGCAGCTCCCGGACTAGCGGGCCCCCCTACGAGCAGTACTTC. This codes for CASSSRTSGPPYEQYF.

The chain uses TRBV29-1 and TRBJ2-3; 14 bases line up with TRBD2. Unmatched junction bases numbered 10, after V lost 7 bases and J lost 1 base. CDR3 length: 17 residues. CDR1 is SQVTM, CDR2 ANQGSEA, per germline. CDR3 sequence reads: CSAEQGLAGEGTDTQYF. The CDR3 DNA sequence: TGCAGCGCCGAACAGGGACTAGCGGGAGAAGGCACAGATACGCAGTATTTT.